This TCR beta chain was identified during a study of blood T cell repertoires in COVID-19. About the study: The study drew acute and convalescent COVID-19 samples from the United States, Italy and Spain.

CDR3 size: 13 residues. Germline V gives CDR1 SEHNR, CDR2 FQNEAQ (reference sequence). V lost 1 base and J 6 bases, leaving 9 bases between the germline ends. The cohort comprised adults aged 18 to 89 years residing in 20 to 30 US areas. Original processing notes: Estimated nucleated cell counts came from reference gene primer amplification. Data came from immunoSEQ multiplex PCR; TCRdb stores just in-frame clones and leaves some out. Clone size and the V and J calls come from that table; the DNA yielded D and trimming. Seen here are 250,000 to 350,000 clones, about 85% observed once, and the top ten hold about 6%.

The chain carries TRBV7-9 and TRBJ1-1; D unclear. Material: PBMCs or T cells enriched from blood (not recorded which). This TCR came from a woman in her 30s who had recovered from COVID-19. The CDR3 DNA reads as TGTGCCAGCAGCTTAGTTCACTTGCCTGAAGCTTTCTTT. Amino acids: CASSLVHLPEAFF.